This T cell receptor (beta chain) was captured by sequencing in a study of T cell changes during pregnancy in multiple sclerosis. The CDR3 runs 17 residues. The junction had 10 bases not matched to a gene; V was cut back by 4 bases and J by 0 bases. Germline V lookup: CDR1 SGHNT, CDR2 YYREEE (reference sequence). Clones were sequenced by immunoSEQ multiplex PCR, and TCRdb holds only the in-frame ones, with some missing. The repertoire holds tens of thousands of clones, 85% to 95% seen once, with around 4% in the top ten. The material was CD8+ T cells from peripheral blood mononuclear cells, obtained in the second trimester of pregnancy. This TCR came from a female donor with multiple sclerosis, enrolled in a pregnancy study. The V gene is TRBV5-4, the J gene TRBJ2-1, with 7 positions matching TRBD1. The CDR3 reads CASSHPFDRVSYNEQFF. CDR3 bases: TGTGCCAGCAGCCACCCCTTTGACAGGGTCTCCTACAATGAGCAGTTCTTC.